Following are 13 T cell receptor beta chains from one sample sequenced in a study of cytomegalovirus exposure and HLA in healthy donors (TCRdb year 2017). Libraries were prepared through the immunoSEQ multiplex PCR assay. For the multiplex PCR, a mixture combining 60 forward primers for TCR Vbeta segments and 13 reverse primers for TCR Jbeta segments was used. TCRdb took over this immuneACCESS table, retaining in-frame rearrangements with V and J assigned. Such tables are incomplete; in checked studies, under half of the missing clones stem from an unresolved V gene, and the remainder is unexplained. The sample table records 95,000 to 150,000 clones. The ten largest clones capture about 2.2% of the sample. The specimen sequenced was PBMCs. The receptors come from a man aged 35 to 55 in good health and CMV-seronegative.

V gene TRBV27 combines with J gene TRBJ2-7; 7 positions agree with TRBD1. Per the germline V gene, CDR1 is MNHEY and CDR2 is SMNVEV (reference sequence). The CDR3 runs 13 residues. The V segment lost 6 bases and the J segment 9 bases; nucleotides outside the gene matches: 11. The CDR3 DNA follows: TGTGCCAGCAGCCCTGCTGACAGGGCAAGGCAGTACTTC. Translation gives CASSPADRARQYF.

Written as DNA, the CDR3 is TGTGCCAGCACCACCCCTAGGTCCGAATACGAGCAGTACTTC. Its protein product is CASTTPRSEYEQYF. The J gene is TRBJ2-7, the V gene TRBV21-1; the table names TRBD2, a call not compared with the DNA. TRBV21-1 is a documented pseudogene. CDR3 length equals 14 residues.

The V gene is TRBV5-1, the J gene TRBJ1-5, with 8 positions matching TRBD1. Looked up from germline, CDR1 is SGHRS and CDR2 is YFSETQ. After removal of 2 bases from V and 6 bases from J, the junction contained 7 bases not matched to a gene. This CDR3 has 15 residues. CDR3 coding DNA: TGCGCCAGCAGCTTAGGACAGGGCCCGGCTCAGCCCCAGCATTTT. This codes for CASSLGQGPAQPQHF. Full variable domain (outside the CDR3, taken from reference TRBV5-1 and TRBJ1-5): KAGVTQTPRYLIKTRGQQVTLSCSPISGHRSVSWYQQTPGQGLQFLFEYFSETQRNKGNFPGRFSGRQFSNSRSEMNVSTLELGDSALYLCASSLGQGPAQPQHFGDGTRLSIL.

This chain links TRBV7-8 with TRBJ2-1, with 8 bases identical to TRBD2. The germline V gene encodes CDR1 SGHVS and CDR2 FQNEAQ. V lost 4 bases, J lost 7 bases, and 12 bases stayed unmatched. This CDR3 region has 16 residues. CDR3 nucleotides: TGTGCCAGCAGCTCGGGCTACGGGAGGGCCAGGAATGAGCAGTTCTTC. Amino acids: CASSSGYGRARNEQFF.

A remark on this clone: An end of the junction does not agree with germline; a read error may underlie this. The rearrangement links TRBV2 to TRBJ2-7; D possibly corresponds to TRBD2 (5 bases). CDR1 is SNHLY, CDR2 FYNNEI, per germline. CDR3 length equals 13 residues. CDR3: CASSEEVRRLLNF. In DNA, the CDR3 is TGTGCCAGCAGTGAAGAAGTGCGGAGGCTTCTAAACTTC.

The chain couples TRBV7-8 to TRBJ1-2; 7 nucleotides match TRBD1. Germline CDR1 SGHVS, CDR2 FQNEAQ. The trim removed 5 bases at V and 2 bases at J, leaving 5 bases unmatched. The CDR3 totals 14 residues. CDR3 sequence (DNA): TGTGCCAGCAGCGGACCCAGGGGGAACTATGGCTACACCTTC. Translating it yields CASSGPRGNYGYTF.

This chain joins TRBV7-2 and TRBJ2-7, with unresolved D. The CDR3 covers 12 residues. V was shortened by 1 base and J by 3 bases, with 4 bases between the two germline ends. CDR1 SGHTA and CDR2 FQGNSA come from the germline V gene. CDR3 sequence reads: CASSLDFYEQYF. The CDR3 nucleotides are TGTGCCAGCAGCTTAGACTTCTACGAGCAGTACTTC.

This rearrangement joins TRBV29-1 to TRBJ2-5; 7 nucleotides agree with TRBD1. Trimming removed 5 bases from V and 5 bases from J; junction bases left unmatched: 14. CDR1 is SQVTM and CDR2 is ANQGSEA in the germline V gene. The CDR3 is 15 amino acids. This CDR3 reads CSVPGTVAVGETQYF. CDR3 nucleotides: TGCAGCGTTCCCGGGACAGTAGCCGTTGGGGAGACCCAGTACTTC.

V usage is TRBV2 and J usage is TRBJ1-5; 10 nucleotides line up with TRBD1. This CDR3 spans 16 amino acids. Germline CDR1 and CDR2: SNHLY and FYNNEI. V lost 3 bases, J lost 4 bases, and 6 bases stayed unmatched. In nucleotides, the CDR3 is TGTGCCAGCAGTGATCGCCGGGACAGGGGAAATCAGCCCCAGCATTTT. Its translation is CASSDRRDRGNQPQHF.

The chain recombines TRBV27 with TRBJ2-7, with TRBD2 identical over 9 bases. The CDR3 runs 14 residues. Germline CDR1 reads MNHEY; CDR2 reads SMNVEV (reference sequence). Trimming took 1 base from V and 8 from J; bases not matched to a gene: 6. CDR3 loop: CASSLLAGEGKQYF. CDR3 coding DNA: TGTGCCAGCAGTTTATTAGCGGGAGAGGGGAAGCAGTACTTC.

CDR3 DNA sequence: TGTGCCAGCAAAGTCGCGGGCGTCTACGAGCAGTACTTC. It encodes CASKVAGVYEQYF. The V gene is TRBV7-9, the J gene TRBJ2-7; D possibly corresponds to TRBD2 (5 bases). Trimming pared 7 bases from V and 3 bases from J, leaving 13 bases between. The CDR3 has 13 amino acids. Looked up from germline, CDR1 is SEHNR and CDR2 is FQNEAQ (reference sequence).

The chain joins TRBV10-3 to TRBJ2-3, with 11 positions matching TRBD2. The junction had 15 bases not matched to a gene; V was cut back by 4 bases and J by 6 bases. The CDR3 length is 18 residues. Per germline, CDR1 ENHRY and CDR2 SYGVKD. CDR3 sequence: CAISGRQPTSGNSDTQYF. In DNA, the CDR3 is TGTGCCATCAGTGGACGCCAACCGACTAGCGGGAATTCGGATACGCAGTATTTT.

The chain carries TRBV6-1 and TRBJ1-4; 9 positions match TRBD1. J gave up 5 bases and V 10 bases, and 11 bases lay outside the gene matches. CDR3 length: 15 residues. Germline V gives CDR1 MNHNS, CDR2 SASEGT. The CDR3 DNA is TGTGCCATCCGGACAGGGGCATTCGTGAATGAAAAACTGTTTTTT. The encoded protein is CAIRTGAFVNEKLFF.